The next 20 T cell receptor beta chains were all read from a single sample in a study of T-cell reconstitution after alpha-beta-depleted transplantation in children. Unique molecular identifiers were incorporated into the prepared TCRbeta library. TCRdb re-called the PCR reads through MiXCR, storing one row per CDR3 protein. The table lists fewer than 550,000 distinct CDR3 sequences, about 10% of them singletons, with 12% to 15% in the top ten. This sample comprised PBMCs, mostly from graft donor cells, obtained 180 days after TCRalphabeta/CD19-depleted stem cell transplant. The receptor source for this set is a female patient aged 2-15 years who had a stem cell transplant for aplastic anemia, so the T cells may come from the graft donor.

This clonotype was seen only a few times. The chain recombines TRBV20-1 with TRBJ1-5; tentative D call: TRBD1 (6 bases). From germline, CDR1 is DFQATT and CDR2 SNEGSKA (reference sequence). With 3 bases removed from V and 4 bases from J, the gap between germline ends came to 16 bases. The CDR3 length is 15 residues. CDR3 sequence (DNA): TGCAGTGCTAGCCAGAAGGGGACACCTAATCAGCCCCAGCATTTT. This gives the protein CSASQKGTPNQPQHF.

This chain uses TRBV11-2 with TRBJ2-1; D is possibly TRBD1 or TRBD2 (5 bases each). CDR3 length: 15 amino acids. Germline V gives CDR1 SGHAT, CDR2 FQNNGV. Between the trimmed V and J ends, which lost 3 bases and 4 bases, there was a span of 13 bases. The CDR3 here is CASSFISGPYNEQFF. The CDR3 DNA reads TGTGCCAGCAGCTTTATTTCGGGACCGTACAATGAGCAGTTCTTC. The whole variable domain, remainder taken from reference TRBV11-2 and TRBJ2-1, is EAGVAQSPRYKIIEKRQSVAFWCNPISGHATLYWYQQILGQGPKLLIQFQNNGVVDDSQLPKDRFSAERLKGVDSTLKIQPAKLEDSAVYLCASSFISGPYNEQFFGPGTRLTVL.

Remarks on this clonotype: The junction and the germline gene differ at one end; a read error may be behind it. This rearrangement joins TRBV15 to TRBJ1-1, with unresolved D. The CDR3 is 12 amino acids. The germline V gene has CDR1 LNHNV and CDR2 YYDKDF (reference sequence). Here the CDR3 reads CVTSGWGTEAFF. The CDR3 DNA follows: TGTGTCACCTCGGGGTGGGGCACTGAAGCTTTCTTT.

The rearrangement uses TRBV5-1 and TRBJ2-7; D is possibly TRBD2 (5 bases). Trimming shortened V by 1 base and J by 6 bases, and 23 bases separated the two germline ends. The CDR3 sequence is 17 residues long. CDR1 SGHRS and CDR2 YFSETQ come from the germline V gene. CDR3 protein: CASSLPRTPLLWFEQYF. The CDR3 DNA follows: TGCGCCAGCAGCTTGCCTCGGACTCCACTCCTCTGGTTCGAGCAGTACTTC.

In its sample, this clonotype was seen a few times. The chain uses TRBV19 and TRBJ1-1, with 10 bases identical to TRBD1. The CDR3 covers 14 residues. Trimming took 6 bases from V and 6 from J; bases not matched to a gene: 7. Germline V CDR1 and CDR2: LNHDA, SQIVND (reference sequence). The CDR3 sequence is CASRHGTGAPEAFF. CDR3 nucleotides: TGTGCCAGTAGACACGGGACAGGGGCCCCTGAAGCTTTCTTT. Looking up the rest from reference TRBV19 and TRBJ1-1 gives the full variable domain: DGGITQSPKYLFRKEGQNVTLSCEQNLNHDAMYWYRQDPGQGLRLIYYSQIVNDFQKGDIAEGYSVSREKKESFPLTVTSAQKNPTAFYLCASRHGTGAPEAFFGQGTRLTVV.

The V call is TRBV27, the J call TRBJ2-7, with 7 bases fitting TRBD1. This CDR3 has 13 residues. Germline V gene lookup returns CDR1 MNHEY and CDR2 SMNVEV (reference sequence). Trimming at V came to 6 bases and at J to 6 bases, leaving 8 bases not matched to a gene. The CDR3 loop reads CASRSNRGSEQYV. CDR3 sequence (DNA): TGTGCCAGCAGGTCTAACAGGGGTAGCGAGCAGTACGTC.

Ten or more counts support this clonotype. This chain links TRBV28 with TRBJ2-1; no definite D call. Germline lookup yields CDR1 MDHEN and CDR2 SYDVKM. The CDR3 is made up of 14 amino acids. The ends were cut back, 3 bases at V and 2 bases at J, with 8 bases in the middle. CDR3 protein: CASSFNSPYNEQFF. The CDR3 DNA sequence: TGTGCCAGCAGTTTCAATTCTCCCTACAATGAGCAGTTCTTC.

This clonotype appeared a few times. The genes are TRBV9 and TRBJ2-2; D might be TRBD1 (5 bases). From germline, CDR1 is SGDLS and CDR2 YYNGEE. This CDR3 contains 13 residues. Trimming removed 3 bases from V and 4 bases from J, with 7 bases in between. CDR3 DNA: TGTGCCAGCAGCGCCAGGGTCACCGGGGAGCTGTTTTTT. This codes for CASSARVTGELFF.

This rearrangement joins TRBV12-3 or TRBV12-4 to TRBJ2-1, with 12 positions matching TRBD1. This CDR3 contains 16 residues. V dropped 7 bases and J dropped 2; count of bases not matched to a gene: 6. This CDR3 reads CASNRDRGLTYNEQFF. The CDR3 nucleotides read TGTGCCAGCAATCGGGACAGGGGGCTAACCTACAATGAGCAGTTCTTC.

The V call is TRBV7-9, the J call TRBJ2-1, with a tentative D call TRBD2 (5 bases). Germline values: CDR1 SEHNR, CDR2 FQNEAQ (reference sequence). Trimming pared 3 bases from V and 8 bases from J, leaving 11 bases between. CDR3 length equals 13 residues. CDR3 protein: CASSLTTEDEQFF. Written as DNA, the CDR3 is TGTGCCAGCAGCTTGACTACGGAGGATGAGCAGTTCTTC.

This clonotype was seen only a few times. Here the CDR3 reads CASSLAKGLPEQFF. The CDR3 DNA is TGTGCCAGCAGCTTAGCGAAGGGGTTGCCGGAGCAGTTCTTC. The chain links TRBV7-2 to TRBJ2-1; the D gene is possibly TRBD1 (5 bases). V lost 0 bases and J lost 10, with 13 bases in between. In germline, CDR1 is SGHTA, CDR2 FQGNSA. The CDR3 consists of 14 residues.

The chain recombines TRBV7-8 with TRBJ1-5, with 10 bases fitting TRBD1. The CDR3 covers 16 residues. Germline V CDR1 and CDR2: SGHVS, FQNEAQ. Germline trimming cut 0 bases from V and 4 bases from J; bases unmatched to any gene: 3. The CDR3 DNA sequence: TGTGCCAGCAGCTTAGCGCGGGACAGGGGTAATCAGCCCCAGCATTTT. It translates to CASSLARDRGNQPQHF.

At least ten counts were recorded for this clonotype. At one end, the junction sequence differs from germline, possibly due to a read error. CDR3: CASSLVGSSYEQYF. In DNA, the CDR3 is TGCGCCAGCAGCTTGGTTGGGAGCTCCTACGAGCAGTACTTC. The chain has TRBV7-9 and TRBJ2-7, with a possible D match to TRBD2 (5 bases). From germline, CDR1 is SEHNR and CDR2 FQNEAQ (reference sequence). This CDR3 region has 14 residues.

The chain carries TRBV7-2 and TRBJ1-6; 8 bases map to TRBD1. The CDR3 sequence is 17 residues long. Looked up from germline, CDR1 is SGHTA and CDR2 is FQGNSA. J was trimmed by 0 bases and V by 0 bases; bases with no gene match: 1. CDR3 DNA sequence: TGTGCCAGCAGCTTAGCCAGGGGGCCCTCCTATAATTCACCCCTCCACTTT. Translated: CASSLARGPSYNSPLHF.

The chain uses TRBV7-6 and TRBJ2-7; D might be TRBD2 (5 bases). This CDR3 is built from 15 residues. The V end was cut by 3 bases, the J end by 6 bases, with 18 bases between. The germline gives CDR1 SGHVS, CDR2 FNYEAQ. In DNA, the CDR3 is TGTGCCAGCAGCTTCGGGCCCGGGAAGACCGCCGAGCAGTACTTC. Translated, it gives CASSFGPGKTAEQYF.

This clonotype was counted at least ten times. The rearrangement links TRBV5-1 to TRBJ2-5, with 8 bases matching TRBD1. Germline V gene sequence: CDR1 SGHRS, CDR2 YFSETQ. The V segment lost 4 bases and the J segment 5 bases; nucleotides outside the gene matches: 10. The CDR3 is made up of 15 amino acids. CDR3 sequence (DNA): TGCGCCAGCAGCGTAACGACAGGGGCAAGCGAGACCCAGTACTTC. It codes for CASSVTTGASETQYF.

This clonotype was seen many times. The chain is built from TRBV24-1 and TRBJ2-3; 8 positions match TRBD1. CDR1 is KGHDR and CDR2 is SFDVKD in the germline V gene. This CDR3 has 15 amino acids. The ends lost 0 bases at V and 5 bases at J; junction bases unmatched: 3. The chain's CDR3 is CATSDLGTGEDTQYF. CDR3 coding DNA: TGTGCCACCAGTGATTTGGGGACAGGAGAAGATACGCAGTATTTT.

Concerning this clonotype itself: Germline is not matched at one junction end, which may reflect a read error. The chain combines TRBV20-1 with TRBJ2-1; D is unresolved. The CDR3 runs to 13 residues. Germline values: CDR1 DFQATT, CDR2 SNEGSKA (reference sequence). The CDR3 DNA sequence: TGCAGTGCTAGAGATACCTCCCACAATGAGCAGTTCTTC. Translation gives CSARDTSHNEQFF.

This clonotype was found a few times. The chain carries TRBV27 and TRBJ2-6; 8 bases match TRBD1. From germline, CDR1 is MNHEY and CDR2 SMNVEV (reference sequence). There are 18 residues in the CDR3. V dropped 4 bases and J dropped 0; count of bases not matched to a gene: 8. The CDR3 here is CASSSWDRRSSGANVLTF. As DNA, the CDR3 is TGTGCCAGCAGTTCTTGGGACAGGCGCAGCTCTGGGGCCAACGTCCTGACTTTC.

This clonotype was counted a few times. The chain recombines TRBV13 with TRBJ1-2, with a possible D match to TRBD1 (6 bases). Germline values: CDR1 PRHDT, CDR2 FYEKMQ (reference sequence). V lost 4 bases to trimming and J lost 1 base, with 16 bases between them. This CDR3 contains 16 residues. DNA for the CDR3: TGTGCCAGCAGCTCCTCCGGGACACTCTTTAACTATGGCTACACCTTC. Residues: CASSSSGTLFNYGYTF. The full variable domain, with the rest looked up from reference TRBV13 and TRBJ1-2, is AAGVIQSPRHLIKEKRETATLKCYPIPRHDTVYWYQQGPGQDPQFLISFYEKMQSDKGSIPDRFSAQQFSDYHSELNMSSLELGDSALYFCASSSSGTLFNYGYTFGSGTRLTVV.